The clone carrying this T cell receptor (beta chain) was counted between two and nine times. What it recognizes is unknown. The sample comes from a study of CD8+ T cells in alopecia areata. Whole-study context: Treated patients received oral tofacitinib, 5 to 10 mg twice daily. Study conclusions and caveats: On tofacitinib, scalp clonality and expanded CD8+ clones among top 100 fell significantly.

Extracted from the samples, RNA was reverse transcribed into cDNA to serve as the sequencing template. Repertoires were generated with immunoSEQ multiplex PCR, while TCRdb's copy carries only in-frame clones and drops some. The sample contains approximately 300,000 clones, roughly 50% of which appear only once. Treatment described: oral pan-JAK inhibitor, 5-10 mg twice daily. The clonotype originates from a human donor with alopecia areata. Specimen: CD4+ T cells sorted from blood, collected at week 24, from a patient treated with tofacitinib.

CDR3 coding DNA: TGCAGCGTTGGGGGTGCCGGGAGAGAGACCCAGTACTTC. Translation gives CSVGGAGRETQYF. The chain combines TRBV29-1 with TRBJ2-5, with D possibly matching TRBD2 (6 bases). The germline CDR1 and CDR2 sequences are SQVTM and ANQGSEA. V lost 4 bases and J 4 bases, leaving 13 bases between the germline ends. The CDR3 covers 13 residues.